Reported below is one T cell receptor beta chain. CDR3 length equals 16 residues. Per the germline V gene, CDR1 is LGHNA and CDR2 is YNFKEQ. V lost 0 bases, J lost 5 bases, and 6 bases stayed unmatched. Profiling relied on immunoSEQ multiplex PCR, and the TCRdb table lists in-frame clones only, not all of them. The sample includes approximately 300,000 clones, around 92% of them seen just once. The data are from a study of blood T cell repertoires in COVID-19. V and J are TRBV4-2 and TRBJ2-5, with TRBD2 matching 10 bases. The TCR comes from a woman aged 25-40 years with COVID-19, enrolled during active disease. The specimen was peripheral blood. As DNA, the CDR3 is TGTGCCAGCAGCCAAGATCCCAGCGGGGGGGTGGAGACCCAGTACTTC. Protein product: CASSQDPSGGVETQYF.